A single sample gave rise to the 18 T cell receptor beta chains below, sequenced in a study of control samples from healthy donors and cancer patients. Profiling relied on immunoSEQ multiplex PCR, and the TCRdb table lists in-frame clones only, not all of them. Among fewer than 90,000 clones listed, approximately 84% were seen once. Sequencing was performed on blood. Every receptor here comes from a man between 50 and 59 years old in good health.

This clone was counted a few times. This sequence joins TRBV7-2 and TRBJ2-4, with TRBD2 identical over 10 bases. Germline CDR1 and CDR2: SGHTA and FQGNSA. V was clipped by 1 base and J by 0 bases; unmatched bases: 3. CDR3 length equals 17 residues. CDR3 DNA: TGTGCCAGCAGCTTAGGGGGACTAGCGAGAGCCAAAAACATTCAGTACTTC. It is translated as CASSLGGLARAKNIQYF.

This chain connects TRBV27 to TRBJ2-2; D unresolved. V was clipped by 8 bases and J by 3 bases, with 13 bases between them. This CDR3 has 14 amino acids. Germline CDR1 reads MNHEY; CDR2 reads SMNVEV (reference sequence). The chain's CDR3 is CASCRSGYTGELFF. The CDR3 region has the DNA TGTGCCAGCTGCCGGTCTGGGTACACCGGGGAGCTGTTTTTT.

This chain uses TRBV7-3 with TRBJ2-1, with D perhaps TRBD1 (6 bases). Per the germline V gene, CDR1 is SGHTA and CDR2 is FQGTGA. V was cut by 5 bases and J by 10 bases, with 18 bases left in between. CDR3 size: 14 residues. The CDR3 nucleotides read TGTGCCAGCAGCCAATTGCAGGGGATTGGCGAGCAGTTCTTC. It yields the protein CASSQLQGIGEQFF.

The gene calls are TRBV20-1 and TRBJ2-1; 11 positions match TRBD2. The V segment lost 3 bases and the J segment 6 bases; nucleotides outside the gene matches: 4. Germline CDR1 is DFQATT and CDR2 is SNEGSKA (reference sequence). The CDR3 covers 14 residues. The CDR3 loop reads CSASSSGRRNEQFF. As DNA, the CDR3 is TGCAGTGCTAGTTCTAGCGGGAGGCGCAATGAGCAGTTCTTC.

With respect to this clone: At the DNA level, this CDR3 is encoded by other sequences in the same sample as well. The CDR3 DNA is TGCGCCAGCAGCCAAGTTGGGGAAAGTGAGCAGTTCTTC. Amino acid sequence: CASSQVGESEQFF. V is TRBV4-3 and J is TRBJ2-1, with D hard to call. V was trimmed by 1 base and J by 9 bases, leaving 10 bases between them. The germline gives CDR1 LGHNA, CDR2 YSLEER. CDR3 length: 13 amino acids.

The rearrangement links TRBV9 to TRBJ2-1; tentatively, D is TRBD2 (5 bases). This CDR3 has 15 amino acids. V was clipped by 1 base and J by 8 bases, with 16 bases between them. Germline-derived CDR1 and CDR2 are SGDLS and YYNGEE. The CDR3 region is CASSVLPQAVDEQFF. CDR3 nucleotide sequence: TGTGCCAGCAGCGTACTTCCTCAAGCGGTTGATGAGCAGTTCTTC.

This clone was counted once. The gene calls are TRBV12-3 or TRBV12-4 and TRBJ1-1; D ambiguous. V shed 6 bases and J shed 6 bases, with 14 bases lying between them. This CDR3 comprises 13 residues. CDR3 loop: CASRLPGFAEAFF. CDR3 in DNA: TGTGCCAGCAGACTACCAGGTTTCGCTGAAGCTTTCTTT.

V and J are TRBV2 and TRBJ1-2; 8 bases align to TRBD1. Germline CDR1 is SNHLY and CDR2 is FYNNEI. The CDR3 is made up of 15 amino acids. V was pared by 6 bases and J by 6 bases, with 12 bases of the junction left unmatched. This chain's CDR3 is CASRVTGEGLNGYTF. The CDR3 DNA follows: TGTGCCAGCAGGGTGACAGGGGAAGGTCTCAATGGCTACACCTTC.

V usage is TRBV5-1 and J usage is TRBJ2-3, with D possibly matching TRBD2 (6 bases). With 5 bases removed from V and 4 bases from J, the gap between germline ends came to 11 bases. CDR3 length: 13 residues. Germline V gene sequence: CDR1 SGHRS, CDR2 YFSETQ. DNA of the CDR3: TGCGCCAGCAGTCCACCGGGGGCAGATACGCAGTATTTT. Encoded protein: CASSPPGADTQYF.

The rearrangement uses TRBV2 and TRBJ2-3, with D maybe TRBD1 (8 bases). The CDR3 totals 16 residues. Germline V CDR1 and CDR2: SNHLY, FYNNEI. V lost 8 bases, J lost 5 bases, and 23 bases lay in between. The DNA for the CDR3 is TGTGCCAGCGACGCGAGCGGGTACAGGGGGGGAGATACGCAGTATTTT. This sequence encodes CASDASGYRGGDTQYF.

The chain combines TRBV5-4 with TRBJ1-2; 7 nucleotides align to TRBD1. Germline loops: CDR1 SGHNT, CDR2 YYREEE (reference sequence). This CDR3 contains 13 residues. V lost 4 bases to trimming and J lost 3 bases; unmatched junction nucleotides: 3. The CDR3 loop reads CASSPTGDYGYTF. The DNA of the CDR3 is TGTGCCAGCAGCCCCACAGGGGACTATGGCTACACCTTC.

The V and J genes are TRBV7-9 and TRBJ2-3; D possibly corresponds to TRBD2 (5 bases). Between the trimmed V and J ends, which lost 5 bases and 4 bases, there was a span of 13 bases. The germline CDR1 and CDR2 sequences are SEHNR and FQNEAQ (reference sequence). CDR3 size: 14 residues. The CDR3 loop reads CASSPDSVADTQYF. CDR3 DNA: TGTGCCAGCAGCCCCGATAGCGTCGCAGATACGCAGTATTTT.

V gene TRBV3-1 (or the pseudogene TRBV3-2) combines with J gene TRBJ1-1, with TRBD1 matching 10 bases. Germline-derived CDR1 and CDR2 are LGHDT and YNNKEL (reference sequence). With V trimmed by 1 base and J by 3 bases, 8 bases remained unmatched. CDR3 length: 17 residues. Written as DNA, the CDR3 is TGTGCCAGCAGCCAAGTCGGACAGGGGGGAAAGGACACTGAAGCTTTCTTT. Encoded protein: CASSQVGQGGKDTEAFF.

The rearrangement uses TRBV12-3 or TRBV12-4 and TRBJ1-5, with unresolved D. This CDR3 comprises 13 residues. Trimming removed 3 bases at V and 5 bases at J, with 8 bases between. The CDR3 is CASSFLVDQPQHF. For the CDR3, the DNA is TGTGCCAGCAGTTTCTTAGTGGATCAGCCCCAGCATTTT.

This clone was seen a few times. CDR3 residues: CSVTGRVGNTIYF. CDR3 bases: TGCAGCGTGACAGGGAGGGTAGGAAACACCATATATTTT. The chain couples TRBV29-1 to TRBJ1-3; 7 nucleotides match TRBD1. CDR3 length: 13 residues. The V and J ends lost 6 bases and 4 bases, in that order; junction bases with no gene match: 6. CDR1 is SQVTM and CDR2 is ANQGSEA in the germline V gene.

The genes are TRBV4-2 and TRBJ1-4; D is perhaps TRBD1 (5 bases). The germline gives CDR1 LGHNA, CDR2 YNFKEQ. CDR3 length: 15 amino acids. Trimming shortened V by 1 base and J by 4 bases, and 10 bases separated the two germline ends. The CDR3, as DNA: TGTGCCAGCAGCCAAGCGGGGGGAGGTAATGAAAAACTGTTTTTT. Protein: CASSQAGGGNEKLFF.

The sample holds a few counts of this clone. The gene calls are TRBV4-2 and TRBJ2-5, with a possible D match to TRBD2 (6 bases). CDR1 and CDR2 from the germline V gene are LGHNA and YNFKEQ. This CDR3 has 15 amino acids. Trimming removed 2 bases at V and 0 bases at J, with 10 bases between. The chain's CDR3 is CASSQRDSNQETQYF. DNA of the CDR3: TGTGCCAGCAGCCAACGGGACTCTAACCAAGAGACCCAGTACTTC.

This clone was observed once. V and J are TRBV19 and TRBJ1-6; D not certain. CDR1 and CDR2 (germline): LNHDA, SQIVND (reference sequence). This CDR3 region has 15 residues. V shed 9 bases and J shed 9 bases, with 21 bases lying between them. CDR3 amino acids: CASRMVEWVVSPLHF. CDR3 DNA: TGTGCCAGCCGTATGGTCGAATGGGTAGTTTCACCCCTCCACTTT. The variable domain in full, completed from reference TRBV19 and TRBJ1-6, reads DGGITQSPKYLFRKEGQNVTLSCEQNLNHDAMYWYRQDPGQGLRLIYYSQIVNDFQKGDIAEGYSVSREKKESFPLTVTSAQKNPTAFYLCASRMVEWVVSPLHFGNGTRLTVT.